One sample yielded the 29 T cell receptor beta chains listed below, sequenced in a study of cytomegalovirus exposure and HLA in healthy donors. The PCR made use of 60 Vbeta and 13 Jbeta primers. Sequencing used immunoSEQ multiplex PCR; TCRdb keeps in-frame clones, though not all of them. The sample shows approximately 190,000 clones, 84% of them seen only once. Sequencing input: PBMCs. These receptors were taken from a boy aged 5-17 years in good health and CMV-seronegative.

The chain has TRBV4-1 and TRBJ2-1, with 8 nucleotides matching TRBD2. J gave up 7 bases and V 1 base, and 6 bases lay outside the gene matches. The germline CDR1 and CDR2 sequences are MGHRA and YSYEKL. The CDR3 has 15 amino acids. The CDR3 reads CASSQVIGRANEQFF. CDR3 coding DNA: TGCGCCAGCAGCCAAGTAATCGGGAGGGCTAATGAGCAGTTCTTC.

The chain links TRBV11-1 to TRBJ2-1; 8 bases line up with TRBD1. With V trimmed by 5 bases and J by 8 bases, 8 bases remained unmatched. Germline CDR1 reads SGHAT; CDR2 reads FQDESV (reference sequence). This CDR3 spans 14 amino acids. CDR3 loop: CASSVGQGGDEQFF. For the CDR3, the DNA is TGTGCCAGCAGCGTTGGACAGGGCGGCGATGAGCAGTTCTTC.

The V call is TRBV30, the J call TRBJ1-4; TRBD1 matches at 7 bases. The length of the CDR3 is 15 residues. The germline V gene has CDR1 GTSNPN and CDR2 SVGIG (reference sequence). V gave up 1 base and J gave up 7 bases; unmatched junction bases: 9. The CDR3 is CAWSDEGATGEKLFF. CDR3 DNA: TGTGCCTGGAGTGATGAGGGGGCGACAGGTGAAAAACTGTTTTTT.

This sequence joins TRBV10-3 and TRBJ2-7; the D gene is possibly TRBD1 (5 bases). CDR1 and CDR2 from the germline V gene are ENHRY and SYGVKD. The CDR3 covers 16 residues. The ends were cut back, 0 bases at V and 0 bases at J, with 12 bases in the middle. The CDR3 nucleotides are TGTGCCATCAGTGAGTCTGAACAGGCCTACTCCTACGAGCAGTACTTC. Translating it yields CAISESEQAYSYEQYF.

The chain carries TRBV14 and TRBJ2-5; possibly TRBD2 for D (5 bases). Germline-derived CDR1 and CDR2 are SGHDN and FVKESK. With 5 bases removed from V and 5 bases from J, the gap between germline ends came to 12 bases. This CDR3 has 13 residues. The CDR3 loop reads CASSSGLEETQYF. The CDR3 region has the DNA TGTGCCAGCAGCTCCGGACTCGAGGAGACCCAGTACTTC.

The rearrangement links TRBV11-2 to TRBJ1-2; D uncertain. Trimming cost V 6 bases and J 6 bases, with 5 bases left between them. Per germline, CDR1 SGHAT and CDR2 FQNNGV. This CDR3 has 10 amino acids. In DNA, the CDR3 is TGTGCCAGCAGTTTCGATGGCTACACCTTC. Its translation: CASSFDGYTF.

The CDR3 region is CASTPGPNTEAFF. CDR3 DNA: TGTGCCAGCACCCCCGGTCCTAACACTGAAGCTTTCTTT. The chain links TRBV6-1 to TRBJ1-1; unclear D gene. This CDR3 comprises 13 residues. The V end was cut by 7 bases, the J end by 2 bases, with 11 bases between. CDR1 MNHNS and CDR2 SASEGT come from the germline V gene.

This clone came up a few times. V and J are TRBV4-1 and TRBJ2-1; 7 bases agree with TRBD1. Per germline, CDR1 MGHRA and CDR2 YSYEKL. V lost 6 bases to trimming and J lost 0 bases; unmatched junction nucleotides: 2. The CDR3 has 14 residues. The CDR3 protein is CASSWDSSYNEQFF. The CDR3 nucleotides read TGCGCCAGCAGTTGGGACAGCTCCTACAATGAGCAGTTCTTC.

The chain carries TRBV6-1 and TRBJ1-4, with 7 nucleotides matching TRBD1. V lost 7 bases, J lost 6 bases, and 5 bases stayed unmatched. CDR1 and CDR2 from the germline V gene are MNHNS and SASEGT. This CDR3 has 13 amino acids. Written as DNA, the CDR3 is TGTGCCAGCATGAGAGGGGGCCATGAAAAACTGTTTTTT. Amino acid sequence: CASMRGGHEKLFF.

In its sample, this clone was seen a few times. The J gene is TRBJ2-1, the V gene TRBV6-5, with 10 positions matching TRBD2. Per germline, CDR1 MNHEY and CDR2 SVGAGI. J gave up 4 bases and V 0 bases, and 0 bases lay outside the gene matches. This CDR3 spans 15 amino acids. CDR3 sequence: CASSYSTSGYNEQFF. The CDR3 region has the DNA TGTGCCAGCAGTTACTCGACTAGCGGGTACAATGAGCAGTTCTTC.

The chain uses TRBV19 and TRBJ1-1; 9 nucleotides line up with TRBD1. V lost 0 bases to trimming and J lost 1 base; unmatched junction nucleotides: 12. The CDR3 totals 19 residues. Per germline, CDR1 LNHDA and CDR2 SQIVND (reference sequence). The chain's CDR3 is CASSIEPGQGIWGNTEAFF. Written as DNA, the CDR3 is TGTGCCAGTAGTATAGAGCCTGGACAGGGGATCTGGGGGAACACTGAAGCTTTCTTT.

V gene TRBV5-4 combines with J gene TRBJ2-3; TRBD2 matches 12 bases. There are 15 residues in the CDR3. J gave up 3 bases and V 5 bases, and 4 bases lay outside the gene matches. CDR1 and CDR2 from the germline V gene are SGHNT and YYREEE (reference sequence). Here the CDR3 DNA reads TGTGCCAGCAGACGACTAGCGGGAGTTACAGATACGCAGTATTTT. Amino acid sequence: CASRRLAGVTDTQYF.

This clone appeared a few times. The chain couples TRBV2 to TRBJ1-1; possible D gene TRBD1, 5 bases. V lost 5 bases and J lost 8, with 9 bases in between. In germline, CDR1 is SNHLY, CDR2 FYNNEI. This CDR3 has 11 residues. The CDR3 region is CASSLGPEAFF. CDR3 bases: TGTGCCAGCAGTTTGGGGCCGGAAGCTTTCTTT.

The gene calls are TRBV11-1 and TRBJ1-1, with 12 bases fitting TRBD1. The V segment lost 4 bases and the J segment 7 bases; nucleotides outside the gene matches: 7. Per germline, CDR1 SGHAT and CDR2 FQDESV (reference sequence). The length of the CDR3 is 15 residues. CDR3 bases: TGTGCCAGCAGCTGGGACAGGGGGCGTGAGAATGAAGCTTTCTTT. Translating gives CASSWDRGRENEAFF.

The V gene is TRBV10-1, the J gene TRBJ2-3; the D gene is possibly TRBD1 (5 bases). Germline CDR1 is WNHNN and CDR2 is SYGVQD (reference sequence). V dropped 3 bases and J dropped 1 base, with 8 bases sitting between them. The CDR3 runs 14 residues. DNA for the CDR3: TGCGCCAGCAGTGACTGGGGCGGCACAGATACGCAGTATTTT. Its protein is CASSDWGGTDTQYF.

This rearrangement joins TRBV5-6 to TRBJ2-7; 8 bases align to TRBD1. The length of the CDR3 is 14 residues. V lost 6 bases and J lost 3; bases outside the gene matches: 8. CDR1 is SGHDT and CDR2 is YYEEEE in the germline V gene. This chain's CDR3 is CASTPRTGSYEQYF. CDR3 in DNA: TGTGCCAGCACTCCCCGGACAGGGAGCTACGAGCAGTACTTC.

V usage is TRBV7-9 and J usage is TRBJ1-4; no firm D call. The CDR3 sequence is 15 residues long. Trimming removed 5 bases at V and 0 bases at J, with 10 bases between. Germline values: CDR1 SEHNR, CDR2 FQNEAQ (reference sequence). The CDR3 DNA is TGTGCCAGCAGCCGAAACAGTGCAACTAATGAAAAACTGTTTTTT. It translates to CASSRNSATNEKLFF. Drawing the rest from reference TRBV7-9 and TRBJ1-4, the complete variable domain is DTGVSQNPRHKITKRGQNVTFRCDPISEHNRLYWYRQTLGQGPEFLTYFQNEAQLEKSRLLSDRFSAERPKGSFSTLEIQRTEQGDSAMYLCASSRNSATNEKLFFGSGTQLSVL.

J is TRBJ2-7 and V is TRBV5-6, with TRBD2 matching over 8 bases. V was pared by 2 bases and J by 2 bases, with 6 bases of the junction left unmatched. There are 15 residues in the CDR3. The V gene's germline CDR1 is SGHDT and CDR2 YYEEEE. The CDR3 coding sequence is TGTGCCAGCAGCTTCAGTAGCGGGAAGGCCTACGAGCAGTACTTC. It is translated as CASSFSSGKAYEQYF. Together with reference TRBV5-6 and TRBJ2-7, the CDR3 gives the full variable domain: DAGVTQSPTHLIKTRGQQVTLRCSPKSGHDTVSWYQQALGQGPQFIFQYYEEEERQRGNFPDRFSGHQFPNYSSELNVNALLLGDSALYLCASSFSSGKAYEQYFGPGTRLTVT.

The chain employs TRBV2 and TRBJ2-1; 10 nucleotides match TRBD1. Trimming cost V 4 bases and J 3 bases; bases outside gene matches: 3. The CDR3 totals 15 residues. CDR1 and CDR2 from the germline V gene are SNHLY and FYNNEI. The CDR3 is CASSGTGGIYNEQFF. CDR3 DNA sequence: TGTGCCAGCAGTGGGACAGGGGGGATCTACAATGAGCAGTTCTTC.

The V gene is TRBV18, the J gene TRBJ2-2, with D tentatively TRBD1 (5 bases). This CDR3 is built from 16 residues. V was cut by 1 base and J by 4 bases, with 13 bases left in between. Germline CDR1 is KGHSH and CDR2 is LQKENI. CDR3 protein: CASSPRVDRITGELFF. CDR3 bases: TGTGCCAGCTCACCACGGGTTGACAGAATCACCGGGGAGCTGTTTTTT.

The J gene is TRBJ1-1, the V gene TRBV14; D unresolved. Per the germline V gene, CDR1 is SGHDN and CDR2 is FVKESK. The length of the CDR3 is 13 residues. V lost 5 bases to trimming and J lost 1 base, with 8 bases between them. This CDR3 is CASSSTRNTEAFF. As DNA, the CDR3 is TGTGCCAGCAGCTCCACGAGGAACACTGAAGCTTTCTTT.

This sequence joins TRBV7-2 and TRBJ2-7; D is uncertain. The CDR3 contains 11 residues. Germline lookup yields CDR1 SGHTA and CDR2 FQGNSA. The V gene lost 5 bases and the J gene lost 3 bases, with 5 bases spanning the gap. As DNA, the CDR3 is TGTGCCAGCAGCATCAGCTACGAGCAGTACTTC. Translating it yields CASSISYEQYF.

V is TRBV11-3 and J is TRBJ2-2, with a tentative D call TRBD1 (6 bases). Germline CDR1 is SGHNT and CDR2 is YENEEA. Trimming left V 4 bases short and J 6 bases short, with 15 bases between. The CDR3 consists of 15 residues. CDR3 nucleotide sequence: TGTGCCAGCAGCTCCTCCAGGGGTTTTGCCGGGGAGCTGTTTTTT. The encoded protein is CASSSSRGFAGELFF.

The chain uses TRBV9 and TRBJ1-1; D unresolved. CDR3 length: 13 residues. The germline V gene encodes CDR1 SGDLS and CDR2 YYNGEE. Deletions cut 0 bases from V and 7 bases from J, with 10 bases between. This chain's CDR3 is CASSVGVSGEAFF. The CDR3 region has the DNA TGTGCCAGCAGCGTAGGGGTCTCGGGTGAAGCTTTCTTT.

The chain has TRBV7-2 and TRBJ2-2; 9 nucleotides line up with TRBD2. This CDR3 contains 18 residues. The junction had 12 bases not matched to a gene; V was cut back by 1 base and J by 6 bases. Germline assignment: CDR1 SGHTA and CDR2 FQGNSA. The CDR3 DNA reads TGTGCCAGCAGCTTAGAGATCGGCGGGGGGGCCTTTCCCGGGGAGCTGTTTTTT. It is translated as CASSLEIGGGAFPGELFF.

This clone was observed a handful of times. The genes are TRBV28 and TRBJ2-7, with 10 nucleotides matching TRBD2. Germline trimming cut 10 bases from V and 4 bases from J; bases unmatched to any gene: 7. CDR3 size: 13 residues. Germline V gene lookup returns CDR1 MDHEN and CDR2 SYDVKM. CDR3: CATIAGGGYEQYF. Here the CDR3 DNA reads TGTGCCACCATAGCGGGAGGAGGGTACGAGCAGTACTTC.

The chain carries TRBV30 and TRBJ1-4; no reliable D call. Trimming pared 3 bases from V and 1 base from J, leaving 9 bases between. This CDR3 has 14 residues. Germline CDR1 and CDR2: GTSNPN and SVGIG (reference sequence). The CDR3: CAWRGGRTNEKLFF. The DNA of the CDR3 is TGTGCCTGGAGGGGTGGGAGAACTAATGAAAAACTGTTTTTT.

The chain couples TRBV7-3 to TRBJ2-2; 9 nucleotides agree with TRBD1. V dropped 0 bases and J dropped 0; count of bases not matched to a gene: 2. From germline, CDR1 is SGHTA and CDR2 FQGTGA. The CDR3 sequence is 17 residues long. The DNA for the CDR3 is TGTGCCAGCAGCTTAACCGGGACAGGGACGAACACCGGGGAGCTGTTTTTT. This encodes CASSLTGTGTNTGELFF.

The rearrangement uses TRBV27 and TRBJ2-2, with D perhaps matching TRBD1 (5 bases). There are 17 residues in the CDR3. The germline CDR1 and CDR2 sequences are MNHEY and SMNVEV (reference sequence). In DNA, the CDR3 is TGTGCTACCAGTGGCCCCAGGGTGGATAGTCTCACCGGGGAGCTGTTTTTT. It specifies CATSGPRVDSLTGELFF.